This entry lists 8 T cell receptor beta chains sequenced from one sample in a study of blood T cell repertoires in COVID-19 (TCRdb year 2020). Library preparation used the immunoSEQ multiplex PCR assay. TCRdb mirrors the immuneACCESS table, restricted to in-frame sequences. Some clones are absent from its copies; in checked studies, under half trace to an unresolved V gene, and the reason for the others is unknown. This sample comprises some 280,000 clones, roughly 88% of them detected only once. About 3% of the sample lies in the top ten. Sequencing was performed on peripheral blood. These receptors were taken from a woman between 25 and 40 years old with active or convalescent COVID-19.

This clone was seen just once. The rearrangement links TRBV5-4 to TRBJ1-3, with D unresolved. The V gene lost 4 bases and the J gene lost 3 bases, with 14 bases spanning the gap. The CDR3 is made up of 15 amino acids. CDR1 is SGHNT and CDR2 is YYREEE in the germline V gene (reference sequence). CDR3 in amino acids: CASSNTREGGNTIYF. CDR3 bases: TGTGCCAGCAGCAACACGAGGGAGGGTGGAAACACCATATATTTT.

The chain has TRBV6-5 and TRBJ1-1; TRBD1 matches 10 bases. CDR3 length equals 15 residues. CDR1 and CDR2 (germline): MNHEY, SVGAGI. The V gene end was trimmed by 6 bases and the J gene end by 2 bases; junction bases not matched to a gene: 6. The CDR3 DNA reads as TGTGCCAGCAGCATTGACAGGGGGCGAAACACTGAAGCTTTCTTT. This codes for CASSIDRGRNTEAFF.

The V and J genes are TRBV24-1 and TRBJ1-2; 9 bases agree with TRBD1. Germline V gene sequence: CDR1 KGHDR, CDR2 SFDVKD. The CDR3 covers 16 residues. The V gene end was trimmed by 4 bases and the J gene end by 5 bases; junction bases not matched to a gene: 10. The CDR3 sequence is CATSDPSRGTGYGYTF. CDR3 DNA sequence: TGTGCCACCAGTGACCCTTCCAGGGGGACAGGGTATGGCTACACCTTC.

The chain carries TRBV19 and TRBJ1-1; maybe TRBD1 (5 bases). The V end was cut by 1 base, the J end by 10 bases, with 13 bases between. The CDR3 runs to 13 residues. CDR1 is LNHDA and CDR2 is SQIVND in the germline V gene (reference sequence). The CDR3 region is CASSIAQGSVAFF. In nucleotides, the CDR3 is TGTGCCAGTAGTATAGCCCAGGGATCCGTAGCTTTCTTT.

The V and J genes are TRBV7-6 and TRBJ2-7; 7 bases are shared with TRBD2. The V gene's germline CDR1 is SGHVS and CDR2 FNYEAQ. With 2 bases clipped from V and 2 bases from J, the junction kept 9 bases outside the gene matches. This CDR3 contains 16 residues. The CDR3 loop reads CASSLKGGGGPYEQYF. The CDR3 nucleotides are TGTGCCAGCAGCTTAAAGGGCGGGGGAGGACCCTACGAGCAGTACTTC.

In this sample, this clone turned up once. Different DNA sequences within this sample yield the same CDR3. This chain joins TRBV18 and TRBJ2-5; 9 positions match TRBD1. From germline, CDR1 is KGHSH and CDR2 LQKENI. Trimming at V came to 2 bases and at J to 5 bases, leaving 6 bases not matched to a gene. The CDR3 is 15 amino acids. The CDR3 protein is CASSPRTGVKETQYF. The CDR3 DNA reads as TGTGCCAGCTCACCAAGGACAGGGGTGAAGGAGACCCAGTACTTC.

V usage is TRBV12-5 and J usage is TRBJ2-7; 15 nucleotides align to TRBD2. Germline lookup yields CDR1 LGHNT and CDR2 FRNRAP. The CDR3 totals 17 residues. V lost 3 bases to trimming and J lost 3 bases; unmatched junction nucleotides: 6. In DNA form, the CDR3 reads TGTGCTAGTGGTTTAGCCGGGACTAGCGGGGGGCACTACGAGCAGTACTTC. It yields the protein CASGLAGTSGGHYEQYF.

The J gene is TRBJ1-1, the V gene TRBV5-4, with TRBD1 identical over 7 bases. The CDR3 has 16 residues. Trimming at V came to 3 bases and at J to 1 base, leaving 9 bases not matched to a gene. Germline lookup yields CDR1 SGHNT and CDR2 YYREEE (reference sequence). CDR3 DNA sequence: TGTGCCAGCAGCTCGGCCACCGGGACAGCGAACACTGAAGCTTTCTTT. Amino acid sequence: CASSSATGTANTEAFF.